The 20 T cell receptor beta chains below all came from one sample that was sequenced in a study of OX40 agonist ivuxolimab in advanced cancers. Receptors were amplified or captured by the immunoSEQ multiplex PCR assay. The immuneACCESS repertoire file appears here via TCRdb, limited to in-frame rearrangements. These files lack a portion of the clones; in checked studies, under half of the deficit traces to unresolved V genes, and the cause of the others is not known. The sample table records about 44,000 clones; roughly 92% of these occur just once. The top ten clones comprise around 15% of the sample. The source material was CD4+ or CD8+ T cells sorted from blood, sampled in a trial of the OX40 agonist ivuxolimab. These receptors originate from an adult with an advanced solid tumor such as melanoma, head and neck, liver or kidney cancer.

The rearrangement uses TRBV6-1 and TRBJ2-7; possible D gene TRBD2, 5 bases. The CDR3 has 14 residues. Germline V CDR1 and CDR2: MNHNS, SASEGT. Trimming took off 8 bases at V and 3 bases at J, with 17 bases between the two ends. CDR3 region: CASGTFRRGYEQYF. The CDR3 coding sequence is TGTGCCAGCGGAACCTTCCGACGGGGCTACGAGCAGTACTTC.

The CDR3 loop reads CASSLSRGLNTEAFF. The CDR3 bases are TGTGCCAGCAGCTTATCCAGGGGACTGAACACTGAAGCTTTCTTT. The chain carries TRBV11-1 and TRBJ1-1, with a tentative D call TRBD1 (6 bases). The CDR3 runs 15 residues. The V and J ends lost 2 bases and 0 bases respectively, with 10 bases between them. The germline V gene encodes CDR1 SGHAT and CDR2 FQDESV (reference sequence).

This chain links TRBV4-2 with TRBJ2-5; a weak D match, TRBD2 (6 bases). CDR1 is LGHNA, CDR2 YNFKEQ, per germline. V shed 4 bases and J shed 5 bases, with 23 bases lying between them. This CDR3 contains 17 residues. CDR3 sequence reads: CASSPQEGTLGSETQYF. CDR3 sequence (DNA): TGTGCCAGCAGCCCCCAAGAAGGGACTCTCGGGTCGGAGACCCAGTACTTC.

V is TRBV27 and J is TRBJ2-2, with a possible D match to TRBD1 (5 bases). Between the trimmed V and J ends, which lost 0 bases and 8 bases, there was a span of 10 bases. Germline V CDR1 and CDR2: MNHEY, SMNVEV (reference sequence). The CDR3 runs 14 residues. The CDR3 region is CASSLSKGAGELFF. The CDR3 nucleotides read TGTGCCAGCAGTTTATCGAAAGGGGCTGGGGAGCTGTTTTTT.

This sequence joins TRBV29-1 and TRBJ1-4; no definite D call. From germline, CDR1 is SQVTM and CDR2 ANQGSEA. This CDR3 has 12 residues. Trimming pared 5 bases from V and 13 bases from J, leaving 17 bases between. The CDR3 region has the DNA TGCAGCGTTAAAACATCGGCGATGGGACTGTTTTTT. Amino acid sequence: CSVKTSAMGLFF.

The chain recombines TRBV13 with TRBJ2-3; 9 bases align to TRBD2. This CDR3 is 15 amino acids long. Germline values: CDR1 PRHDT, CDR2 FYEKMQ (reference sequence). The trim removed 0 bases at V and 3 bases at J, leaving 1 base unmatched. The CDR3 sequence: CASSLGLAGTDTQYF. CDR3 sequence (DNA): TGTGCCAGCAGCTTAGGCCTAGCGGGAACAGATACGCAGTATTTT.

The J gene is TRBJ1-3, the V gene TRBV27; TRBD1 might be the D (6 bases). With 6 bases removed from V and 0 bases from J, the gap between germline ends came to 12 bases. The germline V gene encodes CDR1 MNHEY and CDR2 SMNVEV (reference sequence). This CDR3 comprises 15 residues. CDR3 bases: TGTGCCAGCAGCGATACAGGGCTCTCTGGAAACACCATATATTTT. Protein sequence: CASSDTGLSGNTIYF.

This chain links TRBV15 with TRBJ2-3; D possibly corresponds to TRBD2 (5 bases). The CDR3 sequence is 17 residues long. Germline V gene sequence: CDR1 LNHNV, CDR2 YYDKDF (reference sequence). V was pared by 0 bases and J by 0 bases, with 13 bases between. This CDR3 is CATSRDWRVSSTDTQYF. As DNA, the CDR3 is TGTGCCACCAGCAGAGATTGGCGGGTGAGCAGCACAGATACGCAGTATTTT. The variable domain in full, completed from reference TRBV15 and TRBJ2-3, reads DAMVIQNPRYQVTQFGKPVTLSCSQTLNHNVMYWYQQKSSQAPKLLFHYYDKDFNNEADTPDNFQSRRPNTSFCFLDIRSPGLGDTAMYLCATSRDWRVSSTDTQYFGPGTRLTVL.

V is TRBV6-5 and J is TRBJ2-7; D gene unclear. Germline CDR1 MNHEY, CDR2 SVGAGI. The CDR3 totals 13 residues. The V end was cut by 0 bases, the J end by 6 bases, with 9 bases between. The CDR3 sequence is CASSYSADGEQYF. DNA for the CDR3: TGTGCCAGCAGTTACTCGGCGGACGGCGAGCAGTACTTC.

CDR3 in amino acids: CASSFRDSYNEQFF. CDR3 in DNA: TGTGCCAGCAGTTTTCGGGACAGCTACAATGAGCAGTTCTTC. The V gene is TRBV27, the J gene TRBJ2-1; TRBD1 matches 7 bases. Trimming took 3 bases from V and 3 from J; bases not matched to a gene: 2. Germline CDR1 and CDR2: MNHEY and SMNVEV (reference sequence). This CDR3 is built from 14 residues.

The V call is TRBV4-2, the J call TRBJ2-5; tentatively, D is TRBD2 (6 bases). The J call may be in error: the DNA end matches TRBJ2-7 better. CDR1 and CDR2 (germline): LGHNA, YNFKEQ. CDR3 length: 14 residues. Written as DNA, the CDR3 is TGTGCCAGTAAAAAAGGGGCGGGATCCTACGAGCAGTACTTC. Its protein product is CASKKGAGSYEQYF.

The chain is built from TRBV4-1 and TRBJ2-7; 7 bases agree with TRBD2. V shed 3 bases and J 3 bases; nucleotides not matched to a gene: 8. Germline V gene data show CDR1 as MGHRA and CDR2 as YSYEKL. The CDR3 consists of 15 residues. The CDR3 sequence is CASSHGQPGGYEQYF. Written as DNA, the CDR3 is TGCGCCAGCAGCCACGGGCAGCCGGGGGGCTACGAGCAGTACTTC.

V and J are TRBV11-1 and TRBJ2-1; 8 bases match TRBD1. This CDR3 comprises 15 residues. CDR1 and CDR2 (germline): SGHAT, FQDESV (reference sequence). V lost 4 bases and J lost 8; bases outside the gene matches: 10. CDR3 in DNA: TGTGCCAGCAGCTCGCGGACAGGGAGGATCCATGAGCAGTTCTTC. Translated: CASSSRTGRIHEQFF.

This clone has more than one count but fewer than ten. J is TRBJ1-4 and V is TRBV6-1, with a possible D match to TRBD1 (5 bases). V dropped 0 bases and J dropped 6 bases, with 8 bases sitting between them. The CDR3 is made up of 14 amino acids. CDR1 is MNHNS and CDR2 is SASEGT in the germline V gene. The CDR3 DNA is TGTGCCAGCAGTGAAGCGGACACGGATGAAAAACTGTTTTTT. As protein: CASSEADTDEKLFF.

The V gene is TRBV6-6, the J gene TRBJ2-2, with D hard to call. Germline V CDR1 and CDR2: MNHNY, SVGAGI (reference sequence). Trimming pared 6 bases from V and 4 bases from J, leaving 18 bases between. This CDR3 has 16 residues. Here the CDR3 DNA reads TGTGCCAGCAGCCCTAATATAGGGCCGGGCACCGGGGAGCTGTTTTTT. As protein: CASSPNIGPGTGELFF.

The genes are TRBV6-1 and TRBJ2-3; TRBD2 agrees at 7 bases. Germline trimming cut 1 base from V and 0 bases from J; bases unmatched to any gene: 10. This CDR3 region has 18 residues. Per germline, CDR1 MNHNS and CDR2 SASEGT. DNA for the CDR3: TGTGCCAGCAGTGAAGTGGGACTACTCGTCTCTAGCACAGATACGCAGTATTTT. Its protein is CASSEVGLLVSSTDTQYF.

This clone appeared once. V usage is TRBV19 and J usage is TRBJ2-3; the D is unclear. V lost 3 bases to trimming and J lost 8 bases, with 9 bases between them. Germline V gene sequence: CDR1 LNHDA, CDR2 SQIVND (reference sequence). This CDR3 has 12 amino acids. CDR3 nucleotide sequence: TGTGCCAGTAGTATTGGAGCATCTACGCAGTATTTT. Translating gives CASSIGASTQYF.

The chain couples TRBV7-9 to TRBJ2-1, with D unclear. The CDR3 is 12 amino acids. Germline CDR1 and CDR2: SEHNR and FQNEAQ (reference sequence). Trimming left V 5 bases short and J 4 bases short, with 6 bases between. The CDR3 here is CASSLGYNEQFF. CDR3 sequence (DNA): TGTGCCAGCAGCCTAGGGTACAATGAGCAGTTCTTC.

The chain joins TRBV7-6 to TRBJ2-7; 8 nucleotides line up with TRBD1. The CDR3 covers 14 residues. Germline V gives CDR1 SGHVS, CDR2 FNYEAQ. V lost 1 base, J lost 3 bases, and 2 bases stayed unmatched. The CDR3 sequence is CASSLGTGRYEQYF. The CDR3 DNA reads TGTGCCAGCAGCTTAGGGACAGGGCGCTACGAGCAGTACTTC.

The chain links TRBV4-1 to TRBJ2-7; D is unresolved. This CDR3 is 13 amino acids long. Germline lookup yields CDR1 MGHRA and CDR2 YSYEKL. The V end was cut by 1 base, the J end by 0 bases, with 4 bases between. The CDR3 DNA follows: TGCGCCAGCAGCCAAGGACACTCCTACGAGCAGTACTTC. It specifies CASSQGHSYEQYF.